This note documents a single TCR beta chain sequence. What it binds is unknown. This sample is drawn from a study of T-cell memory formation after mild COVID-19. cDNA libraries for TCR alpha and TCR beta, carrying sample barcodes and UMIs, came from 5'RACE with constant-segment primers. TCRdb used MiXCR to reprocess the 5' RACE reads, holding one entry per CDR3 protein. The profile shows hundreds of thousands of distinct CDR3 sequences, approximately 19% of them singletons. Per germline, CDR1 SGHTA and CDR2 FQGNSA. CDR3 size: 14 residues. V dropped 8 bases and J dropped 2 bases, with 14 bases sitting between them. Whole-study findings and limits: Pre-infection memory showed some responding clones, and this suggested that cross-reactive memory joined.

The origin of this receptor is a man in his late teens or twenties who had mild COVID-19 (a few samples of this study predate the infection). Cell type and time point are not known. The source material was PBMCs or a T cell subset sorted from them (not recorded which). This chain joins TRBV7-2 and TRBJ2-3, with D tentatively TRBD2 (6 bases). The CDR3 protein is CASGRDGPTDTQYF. The CDR3, as DNA: TGTGCCAGCGGGCGGGACGGACCCACAGATACGCAGTATTTT.